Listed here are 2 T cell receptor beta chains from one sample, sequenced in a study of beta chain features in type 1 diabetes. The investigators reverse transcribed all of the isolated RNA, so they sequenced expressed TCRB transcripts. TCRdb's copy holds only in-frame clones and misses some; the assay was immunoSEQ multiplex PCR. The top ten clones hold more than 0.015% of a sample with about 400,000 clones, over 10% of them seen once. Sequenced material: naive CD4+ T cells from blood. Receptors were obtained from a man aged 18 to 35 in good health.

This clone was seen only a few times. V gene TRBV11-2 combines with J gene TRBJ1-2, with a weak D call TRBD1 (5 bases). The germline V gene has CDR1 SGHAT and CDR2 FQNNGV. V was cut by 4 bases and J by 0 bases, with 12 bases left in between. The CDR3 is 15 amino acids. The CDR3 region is CASSSETAPNYGYTF. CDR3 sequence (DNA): TGTGCCAGCAGCTCCGAGACAGCCCCTAACTATGGCTACACCTTC. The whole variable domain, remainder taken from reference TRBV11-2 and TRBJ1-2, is EAGVAQSPRYKIIEKRQSVAFWCNPISGHATLYWYQQILGQGPKLLIQFQNNGVVDDSQLPKDRFSAERLKGVDSTLKIQPAKLEDSAVYLCASSSETAPNYGYTFGSGTRLTVV.

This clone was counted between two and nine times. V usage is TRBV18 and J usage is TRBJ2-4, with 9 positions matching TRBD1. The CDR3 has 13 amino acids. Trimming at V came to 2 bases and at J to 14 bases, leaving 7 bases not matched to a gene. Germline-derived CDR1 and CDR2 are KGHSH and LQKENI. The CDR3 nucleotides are TGTGCCAGCTCACCAGATGGACAGGGGAGGAAGTACTTC. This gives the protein CASSPDGQGRKYF.